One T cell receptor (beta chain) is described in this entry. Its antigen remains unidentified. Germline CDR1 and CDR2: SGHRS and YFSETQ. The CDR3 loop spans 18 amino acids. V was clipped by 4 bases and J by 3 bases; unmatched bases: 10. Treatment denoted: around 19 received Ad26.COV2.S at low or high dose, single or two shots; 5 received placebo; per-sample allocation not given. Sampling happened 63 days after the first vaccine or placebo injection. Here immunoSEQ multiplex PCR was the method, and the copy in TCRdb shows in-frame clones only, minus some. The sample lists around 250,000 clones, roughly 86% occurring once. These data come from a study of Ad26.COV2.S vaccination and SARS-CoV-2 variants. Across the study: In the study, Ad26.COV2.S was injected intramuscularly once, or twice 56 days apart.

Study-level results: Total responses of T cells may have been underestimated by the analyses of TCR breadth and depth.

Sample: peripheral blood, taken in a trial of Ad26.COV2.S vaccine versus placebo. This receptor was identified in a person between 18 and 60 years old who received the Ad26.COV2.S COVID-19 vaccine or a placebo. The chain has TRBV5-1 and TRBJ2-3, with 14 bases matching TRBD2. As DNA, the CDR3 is TGCGCCAGCAGCACCGCCGGGACTAGCGGGGGAGTGACAGATACGCAGTATTTT. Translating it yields CASSTAGTSGGVTDTQYF.